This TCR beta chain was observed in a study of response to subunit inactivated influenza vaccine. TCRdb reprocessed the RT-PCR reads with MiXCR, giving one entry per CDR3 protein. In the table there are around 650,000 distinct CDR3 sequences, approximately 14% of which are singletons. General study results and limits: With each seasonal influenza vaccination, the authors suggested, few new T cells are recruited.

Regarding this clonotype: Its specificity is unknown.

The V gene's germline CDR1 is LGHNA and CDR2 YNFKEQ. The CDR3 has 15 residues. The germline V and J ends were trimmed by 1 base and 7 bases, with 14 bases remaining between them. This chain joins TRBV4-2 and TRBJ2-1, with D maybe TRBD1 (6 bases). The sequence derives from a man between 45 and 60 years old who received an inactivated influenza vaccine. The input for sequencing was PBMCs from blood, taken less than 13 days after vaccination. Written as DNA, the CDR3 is TGTGCCAGCAGCCAAGTACAGGGCGTCGGGAATGAGCAGTTCTTC. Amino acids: CASSQVQGVGNEQFF.